This T cell receptor (beta chain) was recovered during a study of shared clonotypes between healthy human individuals. Study as a whole: The donor pool was made up of two women and a few men aged 18 to 49.

Produced via immunoSEQ multiplex PCR; TCRdb's table is partial and in-frame only. The sample has about 2,200,000 clones, around 93% seen once. V lost 6 bases and J lost 3, with 14 bases in between. Germline values: CDR1 MNHEY, CDR2 SMNVEV (reference sequence). The CDR3 is 14 amino acids. In the naive CD8 group, cells lacked CD45RO and were positively selected for CCR7, so terminally differentiated effector memory CD45RA+ cells were left out. This receptor was identified in a young man in good health. Some clones in this sample may be carry-over from other donors' samples. The sequenced sample consisted of naive CD8+ T cells from PBMCs. This chain links TRBV27 with TRBJ1-1; D gene uncertain. CDR3 sequence (DNA): TGTGCCAGCAGCCCATCCGGACGGCACACTGAAGCTTTCTTT. It translates to CASSPSGRHTEAFF.